This record concerns one T cell receptor (beta chain) sequence. This record belongs to a study of control samples from healthy donors and cancer patients. TCRdb keeps only in-frame clones here, not all; method: immunoSEQ multiplex PCR. The repertoire holds 78,000 or so clones, with over 75% as singletons. Germline V gene data show CDR1 as LNHDA and CDR2 as SQIVND (reference sequence). The CDR3 covers 11 residues. Trimming stripped 3 bases from V and 6 bases from J, with 5 bases between. This clonotype was obtained from a woman aged 45-60 years in good health. V is TRBV19 and J is TRBJ1-1; D call uncertain. The sample comprised blood. The CDR3 spells CASSIRAEAFF. The CDR3, as DNA: TGTGCCAGTAGTATTCGGGCTGAAGCTTTCTTT.